The TCR beta chain described here comes from a study of identical twins. This CDR3 spans 15 amino acids. CDR1 is SEHNR, CDR2 FQNEAQ, per germline (reference sequence). Trimming stripped 4 bases from V and 2 bases from J, with 13 bases between. There are many counts of this clonotype. Template switching added a universal primer site; cDNA carried unique molecular identifiers. MiXCR was run by TCRdb on the 5' RACE reads, yielding one entry per CDR3 protein. The sample lists around 100,000 distinct CDR3 sequences; 5.9% were seen once. This clonotype was sampled from a woman aged 45 to 65 in good health. Sequencing was carried out using memory T cells sorted from blood. This rearrangement joins TRBV7-9 to TRBJ2-3, with a possible D match to TRBD1 (7 bases). Here the CDR3 DNA reads TGTGCCAGCAGCTCCACAGGGGACTTCACAGATACGCAGTATTTT. Amino acid sequence: CASSSTGDFTDTQYF.